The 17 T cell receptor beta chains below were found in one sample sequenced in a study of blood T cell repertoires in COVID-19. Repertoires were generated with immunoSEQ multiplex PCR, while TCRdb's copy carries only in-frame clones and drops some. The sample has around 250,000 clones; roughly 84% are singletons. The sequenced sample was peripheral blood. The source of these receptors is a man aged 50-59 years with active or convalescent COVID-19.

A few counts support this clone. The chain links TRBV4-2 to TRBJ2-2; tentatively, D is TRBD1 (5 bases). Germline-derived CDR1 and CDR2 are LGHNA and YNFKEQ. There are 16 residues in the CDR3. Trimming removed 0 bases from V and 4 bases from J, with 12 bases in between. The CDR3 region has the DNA TGTGCCAGCAGCCAAGAAAGGGGCATGGCCACCGGGGAGCTGTTTTTT. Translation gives CASSQERGMATGELFF.

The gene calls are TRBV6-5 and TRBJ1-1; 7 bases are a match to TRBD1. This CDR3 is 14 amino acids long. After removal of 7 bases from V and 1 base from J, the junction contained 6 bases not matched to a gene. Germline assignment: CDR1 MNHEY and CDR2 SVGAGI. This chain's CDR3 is CASMRDRENTEAFF. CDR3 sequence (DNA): TGTGCCAGCATGAGGGACAGAGAGAACACTGAAGCTTTCTTT.

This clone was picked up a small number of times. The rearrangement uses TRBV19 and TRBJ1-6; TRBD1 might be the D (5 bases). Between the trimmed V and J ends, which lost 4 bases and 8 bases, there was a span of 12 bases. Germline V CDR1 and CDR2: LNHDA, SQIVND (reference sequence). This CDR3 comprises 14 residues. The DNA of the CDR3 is TGTGCCAGTAGTACGGGACCGGGAGATTCACCCCTCCACTTT. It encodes CASSTGPGDSPLHF. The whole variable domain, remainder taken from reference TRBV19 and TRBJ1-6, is DGGITQSPKYLFRKEGQNVTLSCEQNLNHDAMYWYRQDPGQGLRLIYYSQIVNDFQKGDIAEGYSVSREKKESFPLTVTSAQKNPTAFYLCASSTGPGDSPLHFGNGTRLTVT.

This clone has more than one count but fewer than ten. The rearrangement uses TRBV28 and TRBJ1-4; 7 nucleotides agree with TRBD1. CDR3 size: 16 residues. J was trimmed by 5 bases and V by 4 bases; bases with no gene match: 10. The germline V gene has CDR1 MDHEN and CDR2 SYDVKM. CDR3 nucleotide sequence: TGTGCCAGCAGTTATTACGCAGGGGGATCAAATGAAAAACTGTTTTTT. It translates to CASSYYAGGSNEKLFF.

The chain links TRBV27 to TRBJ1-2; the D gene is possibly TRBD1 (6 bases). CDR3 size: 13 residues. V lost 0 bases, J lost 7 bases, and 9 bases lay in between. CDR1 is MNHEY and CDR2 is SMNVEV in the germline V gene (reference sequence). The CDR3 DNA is TGTGCCAGCAGTTTATCGCGGACAGCTGGCTACACCTTC. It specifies CASSLSRTAGYTF.

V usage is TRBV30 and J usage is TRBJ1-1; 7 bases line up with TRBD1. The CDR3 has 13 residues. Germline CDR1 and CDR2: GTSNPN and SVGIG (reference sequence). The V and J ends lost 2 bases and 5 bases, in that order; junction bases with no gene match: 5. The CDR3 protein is CAWSQTGRTEAFF. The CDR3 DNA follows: TGTGCCTGGAGTCAGACAGGGAGAACTGAAGCTTTCTTT.

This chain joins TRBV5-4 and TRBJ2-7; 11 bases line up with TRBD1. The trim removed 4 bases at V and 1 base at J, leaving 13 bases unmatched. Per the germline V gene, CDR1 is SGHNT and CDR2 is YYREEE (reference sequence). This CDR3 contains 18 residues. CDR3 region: CASSRGPGTGGLSYEQYF. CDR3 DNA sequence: TGTGCCAGCAGCCGCGGTCCCGGGACAGGGGGGTTGTCCTACGAGCAGTACTTC.

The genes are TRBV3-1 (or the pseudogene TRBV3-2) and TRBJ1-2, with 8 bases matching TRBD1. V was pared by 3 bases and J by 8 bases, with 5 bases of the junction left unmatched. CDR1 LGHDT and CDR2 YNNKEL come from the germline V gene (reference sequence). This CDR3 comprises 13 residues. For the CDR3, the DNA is TGTGCCAGCAGCCAGGCCGACAGGGGAGGCTACACCTTC. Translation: CASSQADRGGYTF.

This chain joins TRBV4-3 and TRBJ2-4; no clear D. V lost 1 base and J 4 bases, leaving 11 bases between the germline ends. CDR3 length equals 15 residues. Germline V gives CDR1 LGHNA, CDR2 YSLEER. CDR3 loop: CASSQVVGLKNIQYF. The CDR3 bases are TGCGCCAGCAGCCAAGTGGTTGGGCTAAAAAACATTCAGTACTTC.

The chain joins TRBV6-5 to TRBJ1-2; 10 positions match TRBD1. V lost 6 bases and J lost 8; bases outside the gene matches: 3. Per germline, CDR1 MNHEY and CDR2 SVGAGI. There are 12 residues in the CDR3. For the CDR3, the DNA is TGTGCCAGCAGGGGGACAGGGGAAGGCTACACCTTC. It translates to CASRGTGEGYTF.

The CDR3 DNA is TGTGCCATCAGTGAAATAATATGGACAGGGGGTTATGGCTACACCTTC. Encoded protein: CAISEIIWTGGYGYTF. This chain links TRBV10-3 with TRBJ1-2; 10 nucleotides agree with TRBD1. V lost 3 bases to trimming and J lost 5 bases; unmatched junction nucleotides: 9. CDR1 is ENHRY, CDR2 SYGVKD, per germline. The CDR3 spans 16 residues.

The CDR3 loop is CASSADRPSGANVLTF. The DNA for the CDR3 is TGTGCCAGCAGCGCTGACAGACCCTCTGGGGCCAACGTCCTGACTTTC. The chain couples TRBV7-2 to TRBJ2-6, with a weak D call TRBD1 (5 bases). V was trimmed by 5 bases and J by 0 bases, leaving 11 bases between them. There are 16 residues in the CDR3. Germline CDR1 SGHTA, CDR2 FQGNSA. The full variable domain, completed using reference TRBV7-2 and TRBJ2-6, is GAGVSQSPSNKVTEKGKDVELRCDPISGHTALYWYRQSLGQGLEFLIYFQGNSAPDKSGLPSDRFSAERTGGSVSTLTIQRTQQEDSAVYLCASSADRPSGANVLTFGAGSRLTVL.

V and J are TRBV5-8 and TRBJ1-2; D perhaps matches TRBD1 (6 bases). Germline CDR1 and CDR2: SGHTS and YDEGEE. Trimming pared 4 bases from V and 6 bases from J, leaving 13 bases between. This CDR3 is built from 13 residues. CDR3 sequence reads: CASSPREGDGYTF. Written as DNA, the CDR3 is TGTGCCAGCAGCCCACGGGAGGGGGATGGCTACACCTTC.

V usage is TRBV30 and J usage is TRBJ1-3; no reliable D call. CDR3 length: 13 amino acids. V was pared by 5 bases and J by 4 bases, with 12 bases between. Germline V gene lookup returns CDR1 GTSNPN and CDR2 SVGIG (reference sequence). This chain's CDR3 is CAWSTSRGNTIYF. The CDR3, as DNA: TGTGCCTGGTCCACCTCCCGGGGAAACACCATATATTTT.

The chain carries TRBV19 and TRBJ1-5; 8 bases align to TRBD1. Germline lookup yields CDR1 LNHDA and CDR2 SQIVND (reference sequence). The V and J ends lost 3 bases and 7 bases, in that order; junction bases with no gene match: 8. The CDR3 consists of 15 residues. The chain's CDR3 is CASSMLGQGGQPQHF. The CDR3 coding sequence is TGTGCCAGTAGTATGCTCGGACAGGGAGGACAGCCCCAGCATTTT.

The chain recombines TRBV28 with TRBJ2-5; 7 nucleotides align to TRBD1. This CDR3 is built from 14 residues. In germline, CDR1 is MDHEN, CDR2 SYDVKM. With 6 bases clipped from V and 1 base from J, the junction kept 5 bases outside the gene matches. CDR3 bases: TGTGCCAGCAGGTTTGACAGGGCCCAAGAGACCCAGTACTTC. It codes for CASRFDRAQETQYF.

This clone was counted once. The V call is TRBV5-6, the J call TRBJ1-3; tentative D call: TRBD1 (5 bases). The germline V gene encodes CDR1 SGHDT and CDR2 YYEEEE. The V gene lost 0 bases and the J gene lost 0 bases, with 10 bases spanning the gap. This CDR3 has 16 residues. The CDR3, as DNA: TGTGCCAGCAGCTTGGAGGGGTGGAGCTCTGGAAACACCATATATTTT. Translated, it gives CASSLEGWSSGNTIYF.